This TCR beta chain was recorded in a study of human T cells and chemical hapten exposure. MiXCR, run by TCRdb on the 5' RACE reads, gives a single entry per CDR3 protein. The repertoire consists of over 95,000 distinct CDR3 sequences, with 15% to 20% occurring once and the leading ten covering approximately 3%. About this clonotype itself: What it binds is not known.

Study-level results: Unchanged with DPC sensitization were TCRs above 1 in 1000 frequency.

Before extraction, the whole blood was not fractionated, and total RNA was taken from it. CDR3 size: 15 residues. Germline V gene data show CDR1 as SQVTM and CDR2 as ANQGSEA. V was shortened by 5 bases and J by 1 base, with 15 bases between the two germline ends. The chain carries TRBV29-1 and TRBJ1-5; no reliable D call. The clonotype comes from a human donor in good health. The CDR3 DNA is TGCAGCGTTTCCCTGACCCAGGAGAGCAATCAGCCCCAGCATTTT. As protein: CSVSLTQESNQPQHF.